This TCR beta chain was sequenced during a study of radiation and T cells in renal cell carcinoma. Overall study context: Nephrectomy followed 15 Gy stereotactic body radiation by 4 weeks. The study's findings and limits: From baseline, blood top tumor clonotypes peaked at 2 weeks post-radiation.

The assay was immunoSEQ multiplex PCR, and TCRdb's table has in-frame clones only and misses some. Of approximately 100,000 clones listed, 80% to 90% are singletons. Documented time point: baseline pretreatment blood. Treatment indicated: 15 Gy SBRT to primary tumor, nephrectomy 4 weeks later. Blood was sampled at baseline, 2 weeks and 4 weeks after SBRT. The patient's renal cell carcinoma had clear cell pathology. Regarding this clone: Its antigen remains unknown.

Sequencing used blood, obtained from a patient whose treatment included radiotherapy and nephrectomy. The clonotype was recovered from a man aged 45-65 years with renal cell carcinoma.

The CDR3: CASSNTRGASEKLFF. Written as DNA, the CDR3 is TGTGCCAGCAGCAATACTAGGGGGGCTAGTGAAAAACTGTTTTTT. The chain links TRBV7-9 to TRBJ1-4, with D perhaps matching TRBD1 (6 bases). Trimming pared 5 bases from V and 7 bases from J, leaving 17 bases between. The CDR3 sequence is 15 residues long. CDR1 SEHNR and CDR2 FQNEAQ come from the germline V gene (reference sequence). Based on the CDR3 plus reference TRBV7-9 and TRBJ1-4, the full variable domain is DTGVSQNPRHKITKRGQNVTFRCDPISEHNRLYWYRQTLGQGPEFLTYFQNEAQLEKSRLLSDRFSAERPKGSFSTLEIQRTEQGDSAMYLCASSNTRGASEKLFFGSGTQLSVL.